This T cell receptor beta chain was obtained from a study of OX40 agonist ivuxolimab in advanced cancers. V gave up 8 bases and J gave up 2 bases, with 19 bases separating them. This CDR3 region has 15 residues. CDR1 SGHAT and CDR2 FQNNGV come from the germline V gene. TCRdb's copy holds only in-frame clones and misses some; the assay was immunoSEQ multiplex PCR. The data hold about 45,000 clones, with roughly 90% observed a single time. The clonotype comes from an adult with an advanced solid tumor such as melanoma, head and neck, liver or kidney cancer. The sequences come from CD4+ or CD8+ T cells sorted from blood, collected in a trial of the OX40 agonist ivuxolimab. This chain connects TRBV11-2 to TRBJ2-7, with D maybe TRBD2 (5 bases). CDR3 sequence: CASFGPLAGTYEQYF. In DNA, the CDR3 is TGTGCCAGCTTCGGACCCCTAGCAGGAACCTACGAGCAGTACTTC.